These 19 T cell receptor beta chains were sequenced from one sample in a study of shared T cell receptors in the human thymus. The assay was immunoSEQ multiplex PCR, and TCRdb's table has in-frame clones only and misses some. The data hold 600,000 or so clones, with about 89% observed a single time. This sample also belongs to another study, concerning human thymus T cells.

Source material: thymocytes. These receptor sequences come from a boy younger than two with a congenital heart defect.

The rearrangement joins TRBV10-3 to TRBJ2-7; TRBD2 might be the D (6 bases). The germline gives CDR1 ENHRY, CDR2 SYGVKD. Trimming took 6 bases from V and 0 from J, leaving 18 bases between them. The CDR3 has 16 amino acids. DNA of the CDR3: TGTGCCATCAGCGTGGGGCTAGCGTACAGCTCCTACGAGCAGTACTTC. Translating it yields CAISVGLAYSSYEQYF.

The genes are TRBV9 and TRBJ2-7, with TRBD2 identical over 11 bases. V trimming: 0 bases; J trimming: 4 bases; junction bases outside the gene matches: 6. The length of the CDR3 is 16 residues. CDR1 and CDR2 from the germline V gene are SGDLS and YYNGEE. CDR3 in DNA: TGTGCCAGCAGCGTAGAAGCTAGCGGGAGGAGTTACGAGCAGTACTTC. This sequence encodes CASSVEASGRSYEQYF.

This chain joins TRBV5-6 and TRBJ1-5; 8 bases fit TRBD1. This CDR3 spans 15 amino acids. Losses at the gene ends were 7 bases for V and 2 bases for J; bases not matched to a gene: 8. The germline V gene has CDR1 SGHDT and CDR2 YYEEEE. The CDR3 sequence is CASPKGQAGNQPQHF. In DNA form, the CDR3 reads TGTGCCAGCCCTAAGGGACAGGCCGGCAATCAGCCCCAGCATTTT.

This clone was detected only once. V is TRBV10-3 and J is TRBJ1-1; D perhaps matches TRBD1 (6 bases). The ends were cut back, 0 bases at V and 1 base at J, with 18 bases in the middle. The CDR3 extends over 18 amino acids. CDR1 ENHRY and CDR2 SYGVKD come from the germline V gene. The CDR3 spells CAISESEVLRTENTEAFF. CDR3 DNA sequence: TGTGCCATCAGTGAGTCTGAGGTGCTGCGGACAGAGAACACTGAAGCTTTCTTT.

The chain carries TRBV4-1 and TRBJ1-1; unclear D gene. Germline assignment: CDR1 MGHRA and CDR2 YSYEKL. The CDR3 length is 17 residues. The V end lost 5 bases, the J end lost 4 bases, and 23 bases lay between the germline ends. CDR3 protein: CASSTPDPGFIGTEAFF. The CDR3 DNA reads as TGCGCCAGCAGCACTCCTGACCCGGGTTTCATCGGCACTGAAGCTTTCTTT.

This clone was observed a few times. Within the sample, other DNA sequences also encode this same CDR3. The J gene is TRBJ1-1, the V gene TRBV14, with TRBD1 matching 7 bases. CDR3 length equals 17 residues. Losses at the gene ends were 0 bases for V and 0 bases for J; bases not matched to a gene: 7. The germline V gene has CDR1 SGHDN and CDR2 FVKESK. The CDR3 DNA follows: TGTGCCAGCAGCCAAGATGGTAGGGGGCTGGTGAACACTGAAGCTTTCTTT. Protein sequence: CASSQDGRGLVNTEAFF.

CDR3 protein: CASSPYLAGRDSYEQYF. The CDR3 coding sequence is TGTGCCAGCAGCCCATACTTGGCGGGCCGAGACTCCTACGAGCAGTACTTC. This sequence joins TRBV7-8 and TRBJ2-7, with a possible D match to TRBD2 (5 bases). CDR3 length: 17 amino acids. V lost 5 bases to trimming and J lost 0 bases, with 20 bases between them. Germline V gene sequence: CDR1 SGHVS, CDR2 FQNEAQ.

The chain uses TRBV4-1 and TRBJ1-1; tentatively, D is TRBD1 (6 bases). This CDR3 has 15 residues. The ends were cut back, 8 bases at V and 4 bases at J, with 20 bases in the middle. Per germline, CDR1 MGHRA and CDR2 YSYEKL. The CDR3 loop is CASHRVYRGRTEAFF. DNA of the CDR3: TGCGCCAGCCACAGGGTTTATAGAGGGCGCACTGAAGCTTTCTTT.

The chain recombines TRBV5-6 with TRBJ1-4; D ambiguous. The CDR3 contains 14 residues. Germline V gene data show CDR1 as SGHDT and CDR2 as YYEEEE. V was cut by 0 bases and J by 4 bases, with 7 bases left in between. The CDR3 spells CASSLGHSNEKLFF. The CDR3 DNA reads TGTGCCAGCAGCTTGGGACACAGTAATGAAAAACTGTTTTTT. The full variable domain, its missing parts supplied by reference TRBV5-6 and TRBJ1-4, is DAGVTQSPTHLIKTRGQQVTLRCSPKSGHDTVSWYQQALGQGPQFIFQYYEEEERQRGNFPDRFSGHQFPNYSSELNVNALLLGDSALYLCASSLGHSNEKLFFGSGTQLSVL.

The V call is TRBV10-3, the J call TRBJ1-3, with 10 bases aligning to TRBD1. This CDR3 is 19 amino acids long. The germline V gene encodes CDR1 ENHRY and CDR2 SYGVKD. V was pared by 5 bases and J by 0 bases, with 13 bases of the junction left unmatched. The CDR3, as DNA: TGTGCCATCAGTAACGTATCGGGACAGGGGAAGGGCTCTGGAAACACCATATATTTT. Its translation: CAISNVSGQGKGSGNTIYF.

The chain carries TRBV7-8 and TRBJ1-4; D unclear. The CDR3 extends over 14 amino acids. The V gene's germline CDR1 is SGHVS and CDR2 FQNEAQ. Deletions cut 3 bases from V and 8 bases from J, with 13 bases between. This CDR3 is CASSLDLGGEKLFF. In DNA, the CDR3 is TGTGCCAGCAGCTTGGATCTGGGAGGAGAAAAACTGTTTTTT.

This clone was found a few times. The V call is TRBV6-5, the J call TRBJ1-6; D is unclear. Trimming removed 0 bases from V and 7 bases from J, with 4 bases in between. CDR3 length: 13 amino acids. Germline CDR1 and CDR2: MNHEY and SVGAGI. The CDR3 loop is CASSYSRNSPLHF. In DNA, the CDR3 is TGTGCCAGCAGTTACTCGCGGAATTCACCCCTCCACTTT.

This chain joins TRBV29-1 and TRBJ1-1, with D perhaps TRBD1 (6 bases). From germline, CDR1 is SQVTM and CDR2 ANQGSEA. The CDR3 extends over 13 amino acids. The ends were cut back, 4 bases at V and 4 bases at J, with 13 bases in the middle. The CDR3 region is CSVVGQKITEAFF. The CDR3 DNA follows: TGCAGCGTTGTAGGACAGAAGATCACTGAAGCTTTCTTT.

V and J are TRBV6-5 and TRBJ2-2; a weak D match, TRBD1 (5 bases). Trimming took 6 bases from V and 7 from J, leaving 18 bases between them. CDR1 is MNHEY, CDR2 SVGAGI, per germline. This CDR3 spans 15 amino acids. The CDR3 nucleotides are TGTGCCAGCAGCATCACCAGGGAACAAGACGGGGAGCTGTTTTTT. Protein: CASSITREQDGELFF.

This clone was observed a few times. The chain combines TRBV28 with TRBJ2-2; TRBD1 matches 10 bases. V lost 6 bases, J lost 5 bases, and 3 bases stayed unmatched. Germline V gives CDR1 MDHEN, CDR2 SYDVKM. The CDR3 runs 14 residues. The CDR3 coding sequence is TGTGCCAGCAGAACGGGACAGGGGACCGGGGAGCTGTTTTTT. It translates to CASRTGQGTGELFF. Using reference TRBV28 and TRBJ2-2 for the parts outside the CDR3, the full variable domain is DVKVTQSSRYLVKRTGEKVFLECVQDMDHENMFWYRQDPGLGLRLIYFSYDVKMKEKGDIPEGYSVSREKKERFSLILESASTNQTSMYLCASRTGQGTGELFFGEGSRLTVL.

The chain is built from TRBV6-5 and TRBJ2-2; D gene uncertain. The CDR3 consists of 12 residues. From germline, CDR1 is MNHEY and CDR2 SVGAGI. Trimming took 6 bases from V and 5 from J, leaving 7 bases between them. CDR3 DNA: TGTGCCAGCAGCCCCGTAACCGGGGAGCTGTTTTTT. Its translation is CASSPVTGELFF.

This CDR3 is CASSLVSSGEQYF. For the CDR3, the DNA is TGTGCCAGCAGCTTGGTGTCTAGCGGCGAGCAGTACTTC. The chain links TRBV5-4 to TRBJ2-7, with TRBD2 matching 7 bases. Per the germline V gene, CDR1 is SGHNT and CDR2 is YYREEE (reference sequence). The CDR3 has 13 residues. V lost 0 bases to trimming and J lost 6 bases; unmatched junction nucleotides: 3.

The CDR3 DNA reads TGTGCCAGTAGTCTCAGAGACTATTCACCCCTCCACTTT. Amino acid sequence: CASSLRDYSPLHF. This chain uses TRBV19 with TRBJ1-6; D is unclear. Trimming left V 5 bases short and J 8 bases short, with 10 bases between. Germline values: CDR1 LNHDA, CDR2 SQIVND (reference sequence). This CDR3 spans 13 amino acids.

The genes are TRBV6-4 and TRBJ2-1, with TRBD2 matching over 12 bases. V dropped 0 bases and J dropped 8; count of bases not matched to a gene: 5. CDR3 size: 16 residues. Germline V gene data show CDR1 as MRHNA and CDR2 as SNTAGT. DNA for the CDR3: TGTGCCAGCAGTGACTCGACTAGCGGGGGTTTCGATGAGCAGTTCTTC. Protein product: CASSDSTSGGFDEQFF.